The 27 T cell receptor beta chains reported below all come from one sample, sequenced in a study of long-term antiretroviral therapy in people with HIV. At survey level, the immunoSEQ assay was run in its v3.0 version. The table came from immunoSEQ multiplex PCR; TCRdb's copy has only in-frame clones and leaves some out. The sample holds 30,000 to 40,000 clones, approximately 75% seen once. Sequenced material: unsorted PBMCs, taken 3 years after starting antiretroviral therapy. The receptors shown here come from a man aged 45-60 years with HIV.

CDR3 nucleotide sequence: TGTGCCAGCATACTGGACAGGGGGCTCGGTGAGCAGTTCTTC. Protein product: CASILDRGLGEQFF. V and J are TRBV6-5 and TRBJ2-1, with 11 nucleotides matching TRBD1. The germline gives CDR1 MNHEY, CDR2 SVGAGI. J was trimmed by 9 bases and V by 7 bases; bases with no gene match: 8. This CDR3 is built from 14 residues.

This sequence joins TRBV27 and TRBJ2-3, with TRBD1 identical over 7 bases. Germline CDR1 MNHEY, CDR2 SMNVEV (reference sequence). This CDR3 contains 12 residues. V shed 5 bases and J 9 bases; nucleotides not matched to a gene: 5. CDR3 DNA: TGTGCCAGCAGTACGAGGGACAGAACGCAGTATTTT. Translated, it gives CASSTRDRTQYF.

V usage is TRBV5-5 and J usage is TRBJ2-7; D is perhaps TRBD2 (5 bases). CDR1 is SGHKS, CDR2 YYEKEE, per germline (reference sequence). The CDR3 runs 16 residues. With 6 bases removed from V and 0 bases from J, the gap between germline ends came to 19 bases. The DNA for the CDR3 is TGTGCCAGCACTATTGGAATAGGGAGATCCTCCTACGAGCAGTACTTC. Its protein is CASTIGIGRSSYEQYF.

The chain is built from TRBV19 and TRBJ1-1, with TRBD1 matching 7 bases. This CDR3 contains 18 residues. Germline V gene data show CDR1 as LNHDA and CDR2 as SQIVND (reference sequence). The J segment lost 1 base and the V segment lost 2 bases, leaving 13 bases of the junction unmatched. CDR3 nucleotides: TGTGCCAGTAGTATAAAAGTGCCGGGACAGCGGCGGAACACTGAAGCTTTCTTT. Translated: CASSIKVPGQRRNTEAFF.

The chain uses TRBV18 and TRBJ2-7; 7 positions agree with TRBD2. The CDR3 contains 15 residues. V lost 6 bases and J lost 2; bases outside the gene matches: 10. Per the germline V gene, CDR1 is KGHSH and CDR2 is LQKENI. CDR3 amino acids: CASSPQAGVTYEQYF. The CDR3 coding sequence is TGTGCCAGCTCCCCCCAGGCGGGGGTTACCTACGAGCAGTACTTC.

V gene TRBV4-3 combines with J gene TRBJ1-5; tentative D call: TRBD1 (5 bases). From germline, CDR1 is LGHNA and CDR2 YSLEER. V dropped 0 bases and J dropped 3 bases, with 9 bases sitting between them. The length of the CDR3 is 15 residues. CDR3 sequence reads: CASSQDRGVNQPQHF. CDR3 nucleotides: TGCGCCAGCAGCCAAGATCGAGGGGTCAATCAGCCCCAGCATTTT.

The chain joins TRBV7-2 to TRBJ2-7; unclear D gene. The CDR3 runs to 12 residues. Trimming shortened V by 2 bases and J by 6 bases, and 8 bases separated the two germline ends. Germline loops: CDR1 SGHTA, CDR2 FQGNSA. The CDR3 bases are TGTGCCAGCAGCTTACGAAGCTCCGAGCAGTACTTC. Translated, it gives CASSLRSSEQYF.

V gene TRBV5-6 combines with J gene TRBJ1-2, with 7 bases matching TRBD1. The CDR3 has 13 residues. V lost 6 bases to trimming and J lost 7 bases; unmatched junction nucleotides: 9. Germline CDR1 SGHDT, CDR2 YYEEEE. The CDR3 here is CASIGGAVVGYTF. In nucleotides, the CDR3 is TGTGCCAGCATAGGGGGCGCGGTTGTTGGCTACACCTTC.

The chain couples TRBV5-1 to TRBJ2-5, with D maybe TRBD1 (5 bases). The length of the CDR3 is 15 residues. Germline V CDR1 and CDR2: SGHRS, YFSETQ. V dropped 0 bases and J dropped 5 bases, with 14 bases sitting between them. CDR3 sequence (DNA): TGCGCCAGCAGCTTGGTTATAGGGGCGGAGGAGACCCAGTACTTC. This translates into CASSLVIGAEETQYF.

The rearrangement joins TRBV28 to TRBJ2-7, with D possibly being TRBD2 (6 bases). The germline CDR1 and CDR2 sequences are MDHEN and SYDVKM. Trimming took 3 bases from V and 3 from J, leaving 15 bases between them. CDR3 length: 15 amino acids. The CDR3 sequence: CASSFSGSRSYEQYF. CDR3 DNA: TGTGCCAGCAGTTTCTCCGGGAGCAGGAGCTACGAGCAGTACTTC.

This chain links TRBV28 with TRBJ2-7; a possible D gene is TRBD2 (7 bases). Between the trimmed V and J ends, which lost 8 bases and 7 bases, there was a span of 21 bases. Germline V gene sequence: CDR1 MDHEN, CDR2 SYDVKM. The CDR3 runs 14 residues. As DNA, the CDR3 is TGTGCCAGCGGCCCCCTTGGCGGGGGCGAAGAGCAGTACTTC. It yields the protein CASGPLGGGEEQYF.

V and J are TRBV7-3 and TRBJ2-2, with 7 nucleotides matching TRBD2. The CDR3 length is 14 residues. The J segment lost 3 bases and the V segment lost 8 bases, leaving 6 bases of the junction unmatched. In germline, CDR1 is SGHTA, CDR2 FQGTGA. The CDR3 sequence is CASGRGGDTGELFF. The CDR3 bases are TGTGCCAGCGGGAGGGGCGGGGACACCGGGGAGCTGTTTTTT.

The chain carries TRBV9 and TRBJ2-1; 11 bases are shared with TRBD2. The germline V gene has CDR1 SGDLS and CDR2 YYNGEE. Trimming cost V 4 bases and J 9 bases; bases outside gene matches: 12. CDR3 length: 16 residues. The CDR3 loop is CASSTFSGRALGEQFF. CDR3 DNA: TGTGCCAGCAGCACCTTTAGCGGGAGGGCCCTAGGTGAGCAGTTCTTC.

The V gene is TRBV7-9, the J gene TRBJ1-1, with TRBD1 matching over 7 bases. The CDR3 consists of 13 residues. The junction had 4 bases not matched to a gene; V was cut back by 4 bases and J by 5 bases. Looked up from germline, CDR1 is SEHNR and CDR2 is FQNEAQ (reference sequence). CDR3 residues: CASSYQGETEAFF. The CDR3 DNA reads TGTGCCAGCAGCTATCAGGGGGAGACTGAAGCTTTCTTT.

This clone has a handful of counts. CDR3 sequence reads: CASSTVVGEQFF. DNA of the CDR3: TGTGCCAGTAGTACCGTAGTGGGTGAGCAGTTCTTC. The V and J genes are TRBV19 and TRBJ2-1, with D uncertain. CDR1 LNHDA and CDR2 SQIVND come from the germline V gene (reference sequence). V gave up 4 bases and J gave up 9 bases, with 10 bases separating them. The CDR3 has 12 amino acids. The full variable domain, its missing parts supplied by reference TRBV19 and TRBJ2-1, is DGGITQSPKYLFRKEGQNVTLSCEQNLNHDAMYWYRQDPGQGLRLIYYSQIVNDFQKGDIAEGYSVSREKKESFPLTVTSAQKNPTAFYLCASSTVVGEQFFGPGTRLTVL.

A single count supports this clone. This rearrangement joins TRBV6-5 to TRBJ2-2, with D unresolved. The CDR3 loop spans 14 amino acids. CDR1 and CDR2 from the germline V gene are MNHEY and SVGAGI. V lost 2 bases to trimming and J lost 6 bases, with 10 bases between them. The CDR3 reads CASSYNRKPGELFF. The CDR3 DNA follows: TGTGCCAGCAGTTACAACAGAAAACCCGGGGAGCTGTTTTTT.

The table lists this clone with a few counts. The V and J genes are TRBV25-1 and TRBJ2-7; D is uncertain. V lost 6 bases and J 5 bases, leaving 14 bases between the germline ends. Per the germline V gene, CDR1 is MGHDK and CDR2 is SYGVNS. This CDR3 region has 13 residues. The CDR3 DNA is TGTGCCAGCAGCGGGCAGGTCGGTAACGAGCAGTACTTC. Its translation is CASSGQVGNEQYF.

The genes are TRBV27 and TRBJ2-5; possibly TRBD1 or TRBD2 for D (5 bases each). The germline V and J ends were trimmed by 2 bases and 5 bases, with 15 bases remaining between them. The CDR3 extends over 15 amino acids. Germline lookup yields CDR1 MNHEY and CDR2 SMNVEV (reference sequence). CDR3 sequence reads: CASSLNFGTGETQYF. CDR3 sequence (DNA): TGTGCCAGCAGTTTAAATTTCGGGACGGGGGAGACCCAGTACTTC.

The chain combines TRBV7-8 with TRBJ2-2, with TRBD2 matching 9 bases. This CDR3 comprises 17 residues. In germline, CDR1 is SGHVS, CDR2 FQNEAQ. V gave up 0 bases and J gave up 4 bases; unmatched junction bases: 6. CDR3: CASSLATSGPATGELFF. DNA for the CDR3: TGTGCCAGCAGCTTAGCAACTAGCGGGCCCGCCACCGGGGAGCTGTTTTTT.

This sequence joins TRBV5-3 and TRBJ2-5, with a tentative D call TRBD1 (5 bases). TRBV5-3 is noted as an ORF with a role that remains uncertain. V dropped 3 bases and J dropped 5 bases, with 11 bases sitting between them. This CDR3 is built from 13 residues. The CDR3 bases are TGTGCCAGAAGCTCCGCAGGGTCGGAGACCCAGTACTTC. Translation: CARSSAGSETQYF.

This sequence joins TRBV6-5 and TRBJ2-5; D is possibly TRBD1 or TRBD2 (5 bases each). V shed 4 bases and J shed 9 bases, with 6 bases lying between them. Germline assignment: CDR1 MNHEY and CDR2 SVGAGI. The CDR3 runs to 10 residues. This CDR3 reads CASSLGAQYF. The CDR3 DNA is TGTGCCAGCAGTTTGGGGGCCCAGTACTTC.

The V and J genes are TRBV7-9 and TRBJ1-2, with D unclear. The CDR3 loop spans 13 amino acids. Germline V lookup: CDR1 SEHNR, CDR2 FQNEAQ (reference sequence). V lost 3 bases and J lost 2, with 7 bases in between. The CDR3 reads CASSFGLNYGYTF. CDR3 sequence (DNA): TGTGCCAGCAGCTTCGGACTGAACTATGGCTACACCTTC.

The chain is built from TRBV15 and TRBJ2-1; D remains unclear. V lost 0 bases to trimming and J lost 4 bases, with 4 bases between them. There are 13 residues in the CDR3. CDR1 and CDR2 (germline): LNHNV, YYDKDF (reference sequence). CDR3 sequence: CATSRDKYNEQFF. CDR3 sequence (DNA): TGTGCCACCAGCAGAGATAAATACAATGAGCAGTTCTTC.

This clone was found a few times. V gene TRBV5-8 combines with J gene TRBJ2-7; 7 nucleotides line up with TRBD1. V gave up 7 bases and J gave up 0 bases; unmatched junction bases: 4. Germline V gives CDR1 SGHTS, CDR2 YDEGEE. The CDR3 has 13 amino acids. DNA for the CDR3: TGTGCCAGCTTTTACAGGGGCTCCTACGAGCAGTACTTC. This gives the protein CASFYRGSYEQYF.

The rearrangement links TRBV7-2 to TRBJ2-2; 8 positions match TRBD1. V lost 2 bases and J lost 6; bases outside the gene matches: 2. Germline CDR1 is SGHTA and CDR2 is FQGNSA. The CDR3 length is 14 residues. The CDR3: CASSLTDRAGELFF. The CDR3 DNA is TGTGCCAGCAGCTTAACGGACAGGGCCGGGGAGCTGTTTTTT.

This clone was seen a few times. Here the CDR3 DNA reads TGTGCCAGCAGCCGGACAGTCAATCAGCCCCAGCATTTT. Amino acids: CASSRTVNQPQHF. The chain uses TRBV14 and TRBJ1-5; TRBD1 might be the D (6 bases). There are 13 residues in the CDR3. Between the trimmed V and J ends, which lost 4 bases and 3 bases, there was a span of 7 bases. CDR1 SGHDN and CDR2 FVKESK come from the germline V gene.

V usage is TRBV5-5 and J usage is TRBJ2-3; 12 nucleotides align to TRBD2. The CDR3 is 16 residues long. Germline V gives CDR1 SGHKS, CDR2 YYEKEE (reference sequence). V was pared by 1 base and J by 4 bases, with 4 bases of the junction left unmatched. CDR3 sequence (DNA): TGTGCCAGCAGCTTGCGACTAGCGGGAGCTGCAGATACGCAGTATTTT. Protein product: CASSLRLAGAADTQYF.